This T cell receptor (beta chain) is drawn from a study of T cell repertoires in cytomegalovirus infection. Looking at the study overall: Signatures in public TCR beta sequences pointed to both CMV infection and matching HLA type. Study-level points and caveats: HLA-C-restricted CMV-specific TCR beta clonotypes were dominant in the ex vivo response.

Concerning this clonotype: Its antigen is undetermined.

One entry per CDR3 protein, called by TCRdb with MiXCR from the reads. In the table there are a few hundred thousand distinct CDR3 sequences, under 45% of which are singletons. Trimming cost V 1 base and J 4 bases; bases outside gene matches: 2. This CDR3 has 16 residues. Germline CDR1 and CDR2: SGHNT and YENEEA. This sequence was found in a human donor in good health (CMV status not recorded). Some clones in this sample may be carry-over from other donors' samples. The V and J genes are TRBV11-3 and TRBJ2-3; TRBD2 agrees at 13 bases. The sequencing used cultured PBMCs, collected from culture after CMV antigen stimulation. The chain's CDR3 is CASSLGTSGGPDTQYF. CDR3 bases: TGTGCCAGCAGCTTAGGGACTAGCGGGGGCCCAGATACGCAGTATTTT.